This is a list of T cell receptor beta chains from one sample in a study of cytomegalovirus exposure and HLA in healthy donors. Only in-frame clones appear in the TCRdb table, and some are missing; sequencing was by immunoSEQ multiplex PCR. The table shows 65,000 to 75,000 clones, with approximately 67% occurring only once. The sample consisted of PBMCs. The receptor source for this set is a woman in her twenties or thirties in good health and CMV-seronegative. CDR3s include the opening cysteine and the closing phenylalanine or tryptophan. Fields, in order: D gene, clone size, V gene, J gene, CDR3 DNA, CDR3 protein. The D gene is left open where the match is weak. For some rows the clone size is stated as once, few or many, or as a class when expanded; others skip it.

TRBD2	.	TRBV7-9	TRBJ2-3	TGTGCCAGCAGCTTATTTCTAGCGGGGGAAGATACGCAGTATTTT	CASSLFLAGEDTQYF
TRBD1	few	TRBV18	TRBJ1-2	TGTGCCAGCTCACCTAGCGGAGGACAGGGGGTCTATGGCTACACCTTC	CASSPSGGQGVYGYTF
.	.	TRBV29-1	TRBJ2-5	TGCAGCGCCCTGGGGACAAACGGAGAGACCCAGTACTTC	CSALGTNGETQYF
TRBD1	.	TRBV4-1	TRBJ1-3	TGCGCCAGCAGCCAAGGACAGGGGGCTATCGGAAACACCATATATTTT	CASSQGQGAIGNTIYF
.	.	TRBV5-4	TRBJ1-5	TGTGCCAGCAGCTCGACCCGGGTGATAGGCAATCAGCCCCAGCATTTT	CASSSTRVIGNQPQHF
.	few	TRBV6-1	TRBJ2-3	TGTGCCAGCAGTGCTTCTAGGTCAGATACGCAGTATTTT	CASSASRSDTQYF
TRBD1	.	TRBV5-1	TRBJ1-4	TGCGCCAGCAGCTTGGGCACAGGGGGTAATGAAAAACTGTTTTTT	CASSLGTGGNEKLFF
TRBD2	.	TRBV27	TRBJ2-3	TGTGCCAGCAGATGGCGGGGGGGCACAGATACGCAGTATTTT	CASRWRGGTDTQYF
.	.	TRBV13	TRBJ1-3	TGTGCCAGCAGCTTTCCAGGCTCTGGAAACACCATATATTTT	CASSFPGSGNTIYF
TRBD1	.	TRBV7-2	TRBJ1-6	TGTGCCAGCAGCTTAGTTCCGACAGGGTTGAATTCACCCCTCCACTTT	CASSLVPTGLNSPLHF
TRBD1	.	TRBV5-1	TRBJ1-1	TGTGCCAGCAGCTTAGCGGGACAGGGAGCTTTCTTT	CASSLAGQGAFF
.	.	TRBV5-1	TRBJ1-1	TGCGCCAGCAGCTCACAGGGTGCGGACGTCCGGGGCACTGAAGCTTTCTTT	CASSSQGADVRGTEAFF
TRBD2	.	TRBV9	TRBJ2-3	TGTGCCAGCAGCGTAGGCGGGGGGCAGAGAGATACGCAGTATTTT	CASSVGGGQRDTQYF